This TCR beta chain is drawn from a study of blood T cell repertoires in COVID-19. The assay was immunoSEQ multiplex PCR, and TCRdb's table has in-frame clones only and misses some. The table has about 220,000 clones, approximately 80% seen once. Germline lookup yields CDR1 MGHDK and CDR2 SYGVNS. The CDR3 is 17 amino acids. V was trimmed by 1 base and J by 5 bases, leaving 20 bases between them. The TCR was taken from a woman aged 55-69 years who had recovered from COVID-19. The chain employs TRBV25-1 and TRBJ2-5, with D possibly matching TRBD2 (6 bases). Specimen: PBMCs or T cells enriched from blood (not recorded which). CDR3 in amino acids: CASSELSGGTQGETQYF. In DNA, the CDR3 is TGTGCCAGCAGTGAATTAAGTGGCGGGACCCAAGGGGAGACCCAGTACTTC.